Below, one T cell receptor beta chain is given with its context. The data derive from a study of blood T cell repertoires in COVID-19. Study overall: COVID-19 samples, acute and convalescent, were from the United States, Italy and Spain.

Data came from immunoSEQ multiplex PCR; TCRdb stores just in-frame clones and leaves some out. The sample has 200,000 to 300,000 clones; 90% are singletons. CDR3 length: 14 amino acids. Germline V gene lookup returns CDR1 LNHDA and CDR2 SQIVND (reference sequence). Trimming stripped 4 bases from V and 3 bases from J, with 12 bases between. This clonotype originated in a man aged 50 or older who had been exposed to COVID-19. Sequencing was carried out using PBMCs or T cells enriched from blood (not recorded which). This chain connects TRBV19 to TRBJ2-5, with D possibly TRBD1 on 6 matching bases. The CDR3 reads CASSTLGGEETQYF. The CDR3 DNA follows: TGTGCCAGTAGTACCCTAGGGGGAGAAGAGACCCAGTACTTC.